This TCR beta chain was captured in a study of spatial heterogeneity in lung cancer. This CDR3 region has 16 residues. Per germline, CDR1 SEHNR and CDR2 FQNEAQ (reference sequence). Losses at the gene ends were 3 bases for V and 4 bases for J; bases not matched to a gene: 6. TCRdb redid the calling of the 5' RACE reads with MiXCR, one entry per CDR3 protein. The sample shows about 4,400 distinct CDR3 sequences, 34% of them seen only once. Time point specified: sample taken at primary tumor resection. Sequencing was performed on whole RNA extracted from tumor and nontumor lung tissue, or from frozen PBMC, and the material was left unsorted. Samples were obtained from roughly 65 donors, all untreated early-stage non-small cell lung cancer patients. As regards this clonotype: This beta chain represents an off-target read in a library built for alpha chains; its size is of limited meaning.

This TCR was recovered from a male donor with early-stage non-small cell lung cancer. This chain links TRBV7-9 with TRBJ2-2, with 9 bases lining up with TRBD1. Sequencing was performed on PBMCs, taken at surgery. CDR3 sequence reads: CASSLRTGAPTGELFF. CDR3 nucleotides: TGTGCCAGCAGCTTGAGGACAGGGGCACCCACCGGGGAGCTGTTTTTT.